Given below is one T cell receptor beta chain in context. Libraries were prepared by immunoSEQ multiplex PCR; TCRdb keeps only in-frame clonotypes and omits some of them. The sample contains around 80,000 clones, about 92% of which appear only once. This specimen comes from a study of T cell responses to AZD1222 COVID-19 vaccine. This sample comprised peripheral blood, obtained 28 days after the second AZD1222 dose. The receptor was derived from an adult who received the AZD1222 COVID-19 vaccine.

The CDR3 here is CASGQGVGQPQHF. The CDR3 coding sequence is TGTGCCTCAGGGCAGGGGGTTGGTCAGCCCCAGCATTTT. The chain links TRBV30 to TRBJ1-5; 7 positions agree with TRBD1. V shed 7 bases, J shed 6 bases, and the junction held 9 bases outside the gene matches. The CDR3 loop spans 13 amino acids. The germline CDR1 and CDR2 sequences are GTSNPN and SVGIG (reference sequence).